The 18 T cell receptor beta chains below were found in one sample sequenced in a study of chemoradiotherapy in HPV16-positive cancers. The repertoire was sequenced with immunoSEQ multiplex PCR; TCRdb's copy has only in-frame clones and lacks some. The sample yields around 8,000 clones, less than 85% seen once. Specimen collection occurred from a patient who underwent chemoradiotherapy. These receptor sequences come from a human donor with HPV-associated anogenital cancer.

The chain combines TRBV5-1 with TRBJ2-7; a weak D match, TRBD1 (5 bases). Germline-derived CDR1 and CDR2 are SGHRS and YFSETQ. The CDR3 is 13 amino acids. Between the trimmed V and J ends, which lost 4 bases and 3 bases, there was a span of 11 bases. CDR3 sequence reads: CASSPRQGYEQYF. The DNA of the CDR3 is TGCGCCAGCAGCCCCCGCCAGGGCTACGAGCAGTACTTC.

CDR3 region: CSARPDYGYTF. The CDR3 coding sequence is TGCAGTGCTAGGCCGGACTATGGCTACACCTTC. The J gene is TRBJ1-2, the V gene TRBV20-1; D remains ambiguous. The CDR3 runs 11 residues. Trimming removed 3 bases from V and 3 bases from J, with 5 bases in between. The germline V gene has CDR1 DFQATT and CDR2 SNEGSKA (reference sequence).

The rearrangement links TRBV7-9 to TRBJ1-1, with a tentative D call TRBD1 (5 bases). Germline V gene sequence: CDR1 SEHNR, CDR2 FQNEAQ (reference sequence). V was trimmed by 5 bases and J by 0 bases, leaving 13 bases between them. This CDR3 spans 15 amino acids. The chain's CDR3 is CASSRPGNMNTEAFF. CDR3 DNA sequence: TGTGCCAGCAGCCGTCCAGGGAATATGAACACTGAAGCTTTCTTT.

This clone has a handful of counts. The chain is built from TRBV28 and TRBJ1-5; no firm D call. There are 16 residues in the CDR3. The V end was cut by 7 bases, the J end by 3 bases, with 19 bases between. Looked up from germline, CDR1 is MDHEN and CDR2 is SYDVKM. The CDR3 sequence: CASTGGRVGNNQPQHF. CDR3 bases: TGTGCCAGCACCGGAGGGAGGGTTGGAAACAATCAGCCCCAGCATTTT.

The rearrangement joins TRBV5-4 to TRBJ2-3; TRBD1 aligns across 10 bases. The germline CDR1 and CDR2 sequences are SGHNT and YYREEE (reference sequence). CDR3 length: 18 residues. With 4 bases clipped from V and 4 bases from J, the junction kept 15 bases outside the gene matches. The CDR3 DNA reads TGTGCCAGCAGCCGTGGGACAGGGGTATCCTATTCGCCAGATACGCAGTATTTT. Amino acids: CASSRGTGVSYSPDTQYF.

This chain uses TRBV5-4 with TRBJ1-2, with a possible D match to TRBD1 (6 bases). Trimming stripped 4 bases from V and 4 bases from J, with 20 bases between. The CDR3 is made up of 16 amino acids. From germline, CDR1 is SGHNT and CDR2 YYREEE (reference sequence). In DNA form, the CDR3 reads TGTGCCAGCAGCCCTAGGACGGGGGCATCCGGCTATGGCTACACCTTC. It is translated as CASSPRTGASGYGYTF.

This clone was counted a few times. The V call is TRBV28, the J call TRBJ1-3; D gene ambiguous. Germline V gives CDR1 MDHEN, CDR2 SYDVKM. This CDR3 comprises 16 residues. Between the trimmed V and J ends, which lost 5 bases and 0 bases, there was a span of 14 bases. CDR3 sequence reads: CASSPRSRASGNTIYF. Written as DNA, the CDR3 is TGTGCCAGCAGTCCCCGGAGTCGGGCCTCTGGAAACACCATATATTTT.

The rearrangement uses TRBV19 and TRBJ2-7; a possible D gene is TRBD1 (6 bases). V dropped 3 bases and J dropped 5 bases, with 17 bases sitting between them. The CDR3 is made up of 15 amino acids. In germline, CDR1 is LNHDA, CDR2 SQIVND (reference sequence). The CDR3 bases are TGTGCCAGTAGTATCCAACAGGGTGGGATAGACGAGCAGTACTTC. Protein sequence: CASSIQQGGIDEQYF.

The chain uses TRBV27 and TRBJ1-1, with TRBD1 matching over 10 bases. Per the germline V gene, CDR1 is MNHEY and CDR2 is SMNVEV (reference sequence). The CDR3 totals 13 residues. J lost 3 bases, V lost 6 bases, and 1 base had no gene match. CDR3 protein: CASRGQGYTEAFF. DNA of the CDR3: TGTGCCAGCAGGGGACAGGGGTACACTGAAGCTTTCTTT.

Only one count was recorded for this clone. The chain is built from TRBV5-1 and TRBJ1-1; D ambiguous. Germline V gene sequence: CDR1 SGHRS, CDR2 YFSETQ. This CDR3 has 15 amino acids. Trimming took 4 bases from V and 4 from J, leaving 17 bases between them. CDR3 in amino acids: CASSLYPHRGTEAFF. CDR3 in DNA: TGCGCCAGCAGCCTATACCCCCACAGAGGCACTGAAGCTTTCTTT.

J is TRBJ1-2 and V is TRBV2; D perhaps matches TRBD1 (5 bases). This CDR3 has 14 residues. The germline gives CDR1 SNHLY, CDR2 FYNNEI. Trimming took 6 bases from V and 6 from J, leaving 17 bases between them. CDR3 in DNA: TGTGCCAGCAGGGTCCAGGGAGGCCTACATGGCTACACCTTC. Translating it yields CASRVQGGLHGYTF.

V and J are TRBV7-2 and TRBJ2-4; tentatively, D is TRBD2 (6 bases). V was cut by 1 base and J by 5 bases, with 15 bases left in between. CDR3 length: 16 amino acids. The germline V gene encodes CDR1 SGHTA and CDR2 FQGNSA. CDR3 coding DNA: TGTGCCAGCAGCTTAGAGGGTAGGAGGGTCCAAAACATTCAGTACTTC. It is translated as CASSLEGRRVQNIQYF.

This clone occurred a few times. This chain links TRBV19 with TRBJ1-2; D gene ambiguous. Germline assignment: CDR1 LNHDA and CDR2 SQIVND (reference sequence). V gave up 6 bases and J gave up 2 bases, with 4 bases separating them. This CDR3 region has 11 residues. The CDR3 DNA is TGTGCCAGTAGCCTAAACTATGGCTACACCTTC. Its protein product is CASSLNYGYTF.

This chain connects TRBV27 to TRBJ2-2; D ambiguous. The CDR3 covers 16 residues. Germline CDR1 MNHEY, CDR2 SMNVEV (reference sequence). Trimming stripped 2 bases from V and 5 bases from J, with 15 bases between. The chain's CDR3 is CASSLRTAYRTGELFF. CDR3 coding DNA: TGTGCCAGCAGTTTACGTACAGCCTACCGAACCGGGGAGCTGTTTTTT.

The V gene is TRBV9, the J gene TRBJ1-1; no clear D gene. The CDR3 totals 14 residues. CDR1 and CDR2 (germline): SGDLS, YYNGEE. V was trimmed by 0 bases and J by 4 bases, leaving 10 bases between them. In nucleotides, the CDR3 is TGTGCCAGCAGCGTAGGCGGGCAGACCACTGAAGCTTTCTTT. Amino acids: CASSVGGQTTEAFF.

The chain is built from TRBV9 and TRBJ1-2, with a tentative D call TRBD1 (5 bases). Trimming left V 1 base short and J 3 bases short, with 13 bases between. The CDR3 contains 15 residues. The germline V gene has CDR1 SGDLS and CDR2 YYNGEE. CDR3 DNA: TGTGCCAGCAGCGTAACGGCAGGGTGGGACTATGGCTACACCTTC. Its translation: CASSVTAGWDYGYTF. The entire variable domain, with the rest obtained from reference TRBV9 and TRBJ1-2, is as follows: DSGVTQTPKHLITATGQRVTLRCSPRSGDLSVYWYQQSLDQGLQFLIQYYNGEERAKGNILERFSAQQFPDLHSELNLSSLELGDSALYFCASSVTAGWDYGYTFGSGTRLTVV.

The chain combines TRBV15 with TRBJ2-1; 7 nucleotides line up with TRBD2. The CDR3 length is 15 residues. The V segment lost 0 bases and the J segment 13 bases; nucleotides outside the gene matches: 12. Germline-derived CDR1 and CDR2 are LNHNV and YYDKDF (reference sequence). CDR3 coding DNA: TGTGCCACCAGCAGAGATCTTCGGCTAGCGGTAATTCAGTTCTTC. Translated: CATSRDLRLAVIQFF.

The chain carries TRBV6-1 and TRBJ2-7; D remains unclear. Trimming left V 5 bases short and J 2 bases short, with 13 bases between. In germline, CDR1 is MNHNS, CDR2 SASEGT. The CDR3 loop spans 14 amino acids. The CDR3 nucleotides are TGTGCCAGCAGTCCTCTGGACGTCCCCTACGAGCAGTACTTC. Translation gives CASSPLDVPYEQYF.